This is a list of T cell receptor beta chains from one sample in a study of CD8 T cells in ankylosing spondylitis. TCRdb processed the 5' RACE reads anew with MiXCR; each CDR3 protein has one entry. Here the sample spans roughly 670,000 distinct CDR3 sequences, under 20% being singletons. Material: blood, either unsorted or a sorted T cell fraction (not recorded which). The receptors were sampled from a male donor with ankylosing spondylitis. CDR3s include the opening cysteine and the closing phenylalanine or tryptophan. Fields, in order: clone size, J gene, D gene, V gene, CDR3 DNA, CDR3 protein. D genes are given only for firm matches. The size entry is marked missing in some rows and otherwise reads once, few, many or a size class.

- | TRBJ2-1 | - | TRBV6-1 | TGTGCCAGCAGTGACCCGGGTAGAAGTGTAAATGAGCAGTTCTTC | CASSDPGRSVNEQFF
- | TRBJ2-1 | - | TRBV20-1 | TGCAGTGCTACCGGGACCCTCTCCTACAATGAGCAGTTCTTC | CSATGTLSYNEQFF
- | TRBJ2-1 | TRBD2 | TRBV5-1 | TGCGCCAGCAACTGGGGGGGGATAGACAATGAGCAGTTCTTC | CASNWGGIDNEQFF
few | TRBJ2-7 | TRBD1 | TRBV18 | TGTGCCAGCTCACCAGAGACAGGGTTAGAGCAGTACTTC | CASSPETGLEQYF
- | TRBJ2-2 | - | TRBV19 | TGTGCCAGTAAGGGGTGGTTAACGAACACCGGGGAGCTGTTTTTT | CASKGWLTNTGELFF
- | TRBJ1-1 | TRBD1 | TRBV24-1 | TGTGCCACCAGTGATGCGACAGGGGGTAGGACTGAAGCTTTCTTT | CATSDATGGRTEAFF
- | TRBJ2-5 | - | TRBV11-2 | TGTGCCAGCAGCGGAGGCTGGGTGGCGAGCCACCAAGAGACCCAGTACTTC | CASSGGWVASHQETQYF
- | TRBJ2-3 | - | TRBV11-2 | TGTGCCAGCAGCTCCCAGGGGCGGACTAGAGGTTTGGCGGCTACAGATACGCAGTATTTT | CASSSQGRTRGLAATDTQYF
few | TRBJ1-3 | - | TRBV12-3/TRBV12-4 | TGTGCCAGCAGAGAAGGGACCTACTCTGGAAACACCATATATTTT | CASREGTYSGNTIYF
few | TRBJ2-1 | - | TRBV29-1 | TGCAGCGTTGAAGGTTCACGGGTCTACAATGAGCAGTTCTTC | CSVEGSRVYNEQFF
few | TRBJ2-2 | - | TRBV24-1 | TGTGCCACCAGTTCGGGGGGACAGGCCAGAACCGGGGAGCTGTTTTTT | CATSSGGQARTGELFF
- | TRBJ2-7 | TRBD2 | TRBV29-1 | TGCAGCGCCTCCCCCCGGGACTACAAAGGGTTCCAGTACTTC | CSASPRDYKGFQYF
many | TRBJ1-1 | - | TRBV6-5 | TGTGCCAGCAGTTACAGGGGAGAGGCTGAAGCTTTCTTT | CASSYRGEAEAFF
few | TRBJ2-7 | TRBD1 | TRBV4-3 | TGCGCCAGCAGCCAAAACAGGGGCCGCTCCTACGAGCAGTACTTC | CASSQNRGRSYEQYF
many | TRBJ1-5 | - | TRBV20-1 | TGCAGTGCTAGAGTCTCGCGCGGCAATCAGCCCCAGCATTTT | CSARVSRGNQPQHF
- | TRBJ2-5 | - | TRBV20-1 | TGCAGTGCTAGAGGTCGGGGTCAAGAGACCCAGTACTTC | CSARGRGQETQYF
few | TRBJ2-2 | TRBD2 | TRBV12-3/TRBV12-4 | TGTGCCAGCAGTTTTCCCGGACTAGCGGGAGCGATCACCGGGGAGCTGTTTTTT | CASSFPGLAGAITGELFF
- | TRBJ2-2 | - | TRBV12-3/TRBV12-4 | TGTGCCAGCAGTTTTCTGGGCCTCGATAGTTACACCAACACCGGGGAGCTGTTTTTT | CASSFLGLDSYTNTGELFF
- | TRBJ2-1 | TRBD2 | TRBV7-3 | TGTGCCAGCAGCCATAGCGGGAGGGATAACAATGAGCAGTTCTTC | CASSHSGRDNNEQFF
many | TRBJ2-1 | - | TRBV5-1 | TGCGCCAGCAGCTTAAAGACAGATCCCTCCTACAATGAGCAGTTCTTC | CASSLKTDPSYNEQFF
- | TRBJ2-5 | TRBD2 | TRBV4-1 | TGCGCCAGCAGCCAAGAGCGGGAGTGGGGAGAGACCCAGTACTTC | CASSQEREWGETQYF
- | TRBJ2-7 | - | TRBV20-1 | TGCAGTGCTAAGAAGGGCTCCTACGAGCAGTACTTC | CSAKKGSYEQYF
- | TRBJ2-7 | TRBD1 | TRBV20-1 | TGCAGTGCCTTAGACGGGACAGGGGTCGGCGAGCAGTACTTC | CSALDGTGVGEQYF
few | TRBJ2-1 | - | TRBV5-8 | TGTGCCAGCAGCTCCTCACCGGGCCTCAATGAGCAGTTCTTC | CASSSSPGLNEQFF
few | TRBJ1-3 | - | TRBV7-9 | TGTGCCAGCAGCTTGACCGGGACCTTGGACTCTGGAAACACCATATATTTT | CASSLTGTLDSGNTIYF
few | TRBJ2-4 | - | TRBV2 | TGTGCCAGCACGGGATTAGCCAAAAACATTCAGTACTTC | CASTGLAKNIQYF
- | TRBJ1-1 | TRBD1 | TRBV5-1 | TGCGCCAGCAGCTTCGAGGCCCCAGGGGGCCCTGAAGCTTTCTTT | CASSFEAPGGPEAFF
few | TRBJ2-7 | - | TRBV3-1 | TGTGCCAGCAGCCGCGGACAGTTCTACGAGCAGTACTTC | CASSRGQFYEQYF
many | TRBJ2-6 | - | TRBV12-3/TRBV12-4 | TGTGCCAGCAGTTTAGGGTTCGGGGTAGGGGCCAACGTCCTGACTTTC | CASSLGFGVGANVLTF
- | TRBJ2-5 | - | TRBV18 | TGTGCCAGCTCACCACAAGAGGACTACCAAGAGACCCAGTACTTC | CASSPQEDYQETQYF
- | TRBJ2-5 | - | TRBV29-1 | TGCAGCGTTAACCGTCGTGAGGGAGCATGGGAGACCCAGTACTTC | CSVNRREGAWETQYF
- | TRBJ1-2 | - | TRBV19 | TGTGCCAGTAGTATGGAGAACTATGGCTACACCTTC | CASSMENYGYTF
few | TRBJ2-3 | TRBD2 | TRBV20-1 | TGCAGTGCAAAGGGACTAGCGGGAGGGAGCACAGATACGCAGTATTTT | CSAKGLAGGSTDTQYF
few | TRBJ1-1 | TRBD1 | TRBV2 | TGTGCCAGCATTATGGGTCGCGGACAGGGGAGGAATGAAGCTTTCTTT | CASIMGRGQGRNEAFF
few | TRBJ2-7 | TRBD1 | TRBV20-1 | TGCAGTGCCGTTACGGGACAGGTCTCCTACGAGCAGTACTTC | CSAVTGQVSYEQYF
- | TRBJ2-1 | - | TRBV20-1 | TGCAGTGCTAGACCTATTAGCAGGAATGAGCAGTTCTTC | CSARPISRNEQFF
few | TRBJ2-2 | TRBD1 | TRBV20-1 | TGCAGTGCTAGAGCCAGGGGGATTATGTCCGGGGAGCTGTTTTTT | CSARARGIMSGELFF
- | TRBJ2-7 | - | TRBV30 | TGTGCCCGGGAGTCGGATCACGAGCAGTACTTC | CARESDHEQYF
few | TRBJ2-4 | - | TRBV3-1 | TGTGCCAGCAGCCAAGATCCTCCCCTTCAGTACTTC | CASSQDPPLQYF
- | TRBJ1-3 | TRBD1 | TRBV3-1 | TGTGCCTGCAGTTTATTACGGACAGGGGTTGCTGGAAACACCATATATTTT | CACSLLRTGVAGNTIYF
- | TRBJ2-7 | - | TRBV9 | TGTGCCAGCAGCGTACGGGGTTACGAGCAGTACTTC | CASSVRGYEQYF
few | TRBJ2-1 | TRBD2 | TRBV9 | TGTGCCAGCAGCGTCGGCGGGGGGGCAAATGAGCAGTTCTTC | CASSVGGGANEQFF
few | TRBJ2-7 | TRBD2 | TRBV10-3 | TGTGCCATCAGTCCGACTAGCGGGAGTAGCTACGAGCAGTACTTC | CAISPTSGSSYEQYF
few | TRBJ2-3 | - | TRBV6-5 | TGTGCCAGCAGTTACGGCCGTCGTGCGGGCACAGATACGCAGTATTTT | CASSYGRRAGTDTQYF
once | TRBJ2-5 | TRBD2 | TRBV7-2 | TGTGCCAGCAGCCCGACTAGCGGGAGAGGGGGGGTAGAGACCCAGTACTTC | CASSPTSGRGGVETQYF
few | TRBJ1-1 | - | TRBV10-2 | TGCGCCAGCAGGAGACTCCGGGACACTGAAGCTTTCTTT | CASRRLRDTEAFF
few | TRBJ1-2 | TRBD1 | TRBV30 | TGTGCCTGGTCGCCGGGACAGGGGGCCTATGGCTACACCTTC | CAWSPGQGAYGYTF
- | TRBJ2-7 | - | TRBV6-5 | TGTGCCAGCAGTTACCTCGGTAGTTCGGGTGTCGAGCAGTACTTC | CASSYLGSSGVEQYF
- | TRBJ2-1 | TRBD1 | TRBV7-9 | TGTGCCAGCAGCCCCCCGACAGGGAGTTACAATGAGCAGTTCTTC | CASSPPTGSYNEQFF